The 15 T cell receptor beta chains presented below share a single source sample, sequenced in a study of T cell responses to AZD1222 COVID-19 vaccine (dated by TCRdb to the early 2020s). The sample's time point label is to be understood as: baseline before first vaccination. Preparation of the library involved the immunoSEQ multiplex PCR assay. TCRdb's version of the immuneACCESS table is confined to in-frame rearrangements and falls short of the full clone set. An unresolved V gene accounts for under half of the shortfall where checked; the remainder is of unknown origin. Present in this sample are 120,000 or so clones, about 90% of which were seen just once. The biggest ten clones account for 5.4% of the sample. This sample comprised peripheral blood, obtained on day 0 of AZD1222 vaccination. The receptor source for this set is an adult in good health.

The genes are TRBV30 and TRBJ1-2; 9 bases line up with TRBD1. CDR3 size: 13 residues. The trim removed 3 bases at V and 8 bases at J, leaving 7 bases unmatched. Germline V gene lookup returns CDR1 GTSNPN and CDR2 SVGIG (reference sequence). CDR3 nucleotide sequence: TGTGCCTGGAGCCCGGGACAGGGTACGGGCTACACCTTC. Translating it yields CAWSPGQGTGYTF.

The CDR3 DNA follows: TGTGCCAGCAGCCCAGAAGGTGGAGGGGGCCTTGGTGAGCAGTTCTTC. It encodes CASSPEGGGGLGEQFF. The V gene is TRBV7-9, the J gene TRBJ2-1, with D possibly being TRBD1 (7 bases). The germline V gene encodes CDR1 SEHNR and CDR2 FQNEAQ (reference sequence). This CDR3 comprises 16 residues. Trimming removed 5 bases from V and 9 bases from J, with 23 bases in between.

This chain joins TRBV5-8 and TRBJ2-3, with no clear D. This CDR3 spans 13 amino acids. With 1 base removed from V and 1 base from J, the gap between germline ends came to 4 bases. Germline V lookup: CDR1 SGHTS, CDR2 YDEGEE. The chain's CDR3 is CASSLRGTDTQYF. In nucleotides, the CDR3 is TGTGCCAGCAGCTTGCGGGGCACAGATACGCAGTATTTT.

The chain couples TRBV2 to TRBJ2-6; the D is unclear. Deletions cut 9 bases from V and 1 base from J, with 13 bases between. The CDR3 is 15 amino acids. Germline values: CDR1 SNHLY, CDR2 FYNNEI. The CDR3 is CASRWGSSGANVLTF. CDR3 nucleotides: TGTGCCAGTCGATGGGGTTCATCTGGGGCCAACGTCCTGACTTTC.

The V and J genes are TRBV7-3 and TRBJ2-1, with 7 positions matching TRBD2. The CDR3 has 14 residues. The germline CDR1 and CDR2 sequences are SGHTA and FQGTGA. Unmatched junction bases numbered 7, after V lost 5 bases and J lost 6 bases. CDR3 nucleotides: TGTGCCAGCAGCCTAGCGGTGTTGGGCAATGAGCAGTTCTTC. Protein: CASSLAVLGNEQFF.

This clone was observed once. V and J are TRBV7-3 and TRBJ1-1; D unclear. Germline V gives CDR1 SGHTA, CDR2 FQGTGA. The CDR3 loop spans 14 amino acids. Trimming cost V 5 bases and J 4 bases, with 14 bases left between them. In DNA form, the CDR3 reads TGTGCCAGCAGCAGCGGGAGTACGGGCACTGAAGCTTTCTTT. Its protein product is CASSSGSTGTEAFF. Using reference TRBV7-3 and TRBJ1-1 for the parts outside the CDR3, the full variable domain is GAGVSQTPSNKVTEKGKYVELRCDPISGHTALYWYRQSLGQGPEFLIYFQGTGAADDSGLPNDRFFAVRPEGSVSTLKIQRTERGDSAVYLCASSSGSTGTEAFFGQGTRLTVV.

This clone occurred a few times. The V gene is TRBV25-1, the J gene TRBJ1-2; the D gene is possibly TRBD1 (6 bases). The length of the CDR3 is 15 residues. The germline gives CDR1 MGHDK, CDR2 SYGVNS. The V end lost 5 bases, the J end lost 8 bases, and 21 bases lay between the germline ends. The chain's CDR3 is CASSSPGQGLVGYTF. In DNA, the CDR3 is TGTGCCAGCAGTTCGCCGGGACAAGGGTTAGTGGGCTACACCTTC.

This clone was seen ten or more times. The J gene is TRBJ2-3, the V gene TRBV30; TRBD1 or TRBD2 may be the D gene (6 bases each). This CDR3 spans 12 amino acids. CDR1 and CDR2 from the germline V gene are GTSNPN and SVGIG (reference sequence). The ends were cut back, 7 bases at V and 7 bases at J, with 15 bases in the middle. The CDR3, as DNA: TGTGCCTTTGACAGAGGGGGGAATACGCAGTATTTT. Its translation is CAFDRGGNTQYF.

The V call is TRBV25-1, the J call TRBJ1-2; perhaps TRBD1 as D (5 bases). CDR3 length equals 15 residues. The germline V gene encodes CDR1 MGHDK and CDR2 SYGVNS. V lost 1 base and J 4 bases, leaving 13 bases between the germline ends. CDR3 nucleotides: TGTGCCAGCAGTGAATCCTGGGGCCCTGTCTATGGCTACACCTTC. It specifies CASSESWGPVYGYTF.

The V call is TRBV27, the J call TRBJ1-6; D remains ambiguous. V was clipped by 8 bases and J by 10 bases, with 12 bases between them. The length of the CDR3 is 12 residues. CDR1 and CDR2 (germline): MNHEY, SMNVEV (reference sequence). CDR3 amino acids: CASWGGGSPLHF. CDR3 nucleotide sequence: TGTGCCAGCTGGGGAGGAGGATCACCCCTCCACTTT.

This chain's CDR3 is CASSLDRGNLLETQYF. CDR3 bases: TGTGCCAGCAGTCTAGACAGGGGTAATCTTTTAGAGACCCAGTACTTC. The rearrangement uses TRBV7-9 and TRBJ2-5, with TRBD1 matching over 8 bases. The V gene's germline CDR1 is SEHNR and CDR2 FQNEAQ (reference sequence). Trimming cost V 6 bases and J 4 bases; bases outside gene matches: 13. This CDR3 has 16 residues.

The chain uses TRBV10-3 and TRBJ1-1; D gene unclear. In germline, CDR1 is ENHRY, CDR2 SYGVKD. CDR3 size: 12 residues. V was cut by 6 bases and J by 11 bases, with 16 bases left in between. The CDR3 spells CAIRRVGSGAFF. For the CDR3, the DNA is TGTGCCATCAGGCGAGTTGGTTCGGGGGCTTTCTTT.

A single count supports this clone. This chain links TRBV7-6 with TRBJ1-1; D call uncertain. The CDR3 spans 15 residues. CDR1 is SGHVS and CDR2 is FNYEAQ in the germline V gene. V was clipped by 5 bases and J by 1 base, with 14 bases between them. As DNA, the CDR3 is TGTGCCAGCAGCGTTTCGGCCTGGGGGAACACTGAAGCTTTCTTT. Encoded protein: CASSVSAWGNTEAFF.

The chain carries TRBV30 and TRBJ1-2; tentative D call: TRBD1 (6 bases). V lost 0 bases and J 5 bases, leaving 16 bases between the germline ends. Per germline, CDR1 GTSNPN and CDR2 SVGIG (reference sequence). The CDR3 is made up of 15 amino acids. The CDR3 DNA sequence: TGTGCCTGGAGTGTAGGGCCCGGGGGCGGGTATGGCTACACCTTC. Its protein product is CAWSVGPGGGYGYTF.

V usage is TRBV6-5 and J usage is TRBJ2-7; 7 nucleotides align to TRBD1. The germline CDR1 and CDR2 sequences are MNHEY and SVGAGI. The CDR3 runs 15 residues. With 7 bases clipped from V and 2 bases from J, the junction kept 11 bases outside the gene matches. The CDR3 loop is CASTDPTGSPYEQYF. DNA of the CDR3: TGTGCCAGCACCGACCCGACAGGGAGCCCCTACGAGCAGTACTTC.